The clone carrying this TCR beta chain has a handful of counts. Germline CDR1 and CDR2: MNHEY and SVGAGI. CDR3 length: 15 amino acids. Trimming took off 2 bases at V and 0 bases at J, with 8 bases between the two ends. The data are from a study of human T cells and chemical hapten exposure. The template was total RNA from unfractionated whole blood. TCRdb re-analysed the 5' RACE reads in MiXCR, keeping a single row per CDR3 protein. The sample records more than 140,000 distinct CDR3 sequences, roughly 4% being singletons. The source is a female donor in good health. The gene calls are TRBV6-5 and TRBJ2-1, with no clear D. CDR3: CASSYRPSSYNEQFF. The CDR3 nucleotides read TGTGCCAGCAGTTACCGGCCGAGCTCCTACAATGAGCAGTTCTTC.